A selection of T cell receptor beta chains follows, all from one sample in a study of beta chain features in type 1 diabetes. Sequencing used immunoSEQ multiplex PCR; TCRdb keeps in-frame clones, though not all of them. The data contain around 160,000 clones, 7.5% to 9.5% of them singletons. Sequences were obtained from central memory CD4+ T cells from blood. Receptors originate from a woman aged 18 to 35 with type 1 diabetes. Both conserved end residues are part of each CDR3. The D gene is left open where the match is weak. The size field is filled for only some rows; it gives once, few, many or a size class.

d_call clone_size j_call v_call cdr3_nt cdr3_aa
. few TRBJ2-1 TRBV6-1 TGTGCCAGCAGTGAAGCGGGGCTAACCCTATCCTCTGAGCAGTTCTTC CASSEAGLTLSSEQFF
. few TRBJ1-1 TRBV14 TGTGCCAGCAGCGAGACAGTGAACACTGAAGCTTTCTTT CASSETVNTEAFF
TRBD1 few TRBJ1-2 TRBV28 TGTGCCAGCAGTTTAACAGGGGGCTATGGCTACACCTTC CASSLTGGYGYTF
. few TRBJ1-1 TRBV10-3 TGTGCCATCAGTGCGTCGACAGAGAACGCTGAAGCTTTCTTT CAISASTENAEAFF
. few TRBJ2-2 TRBV27 TGTGCCAGCAGTTTACCGGGTCAGCCCGGGGAGCTGTTTTTT CASSLPGQPGELFF
. few TRBJ2-1 TRBV5-6 TGTGCCAGCAGCTTCGTCGGGGACTACAATGAGCAGTTCTTC CASSFVGDYNEQFF
. few TRBJ1-3 TRBV7-2 TGTGCCAGCAGCCAGGGAAGGGGAAACACCATATATTTT CASSQGRGNTIYF
. . TRBJ1-5 TRBV28 TGTGCCAGCAAATATTCAGGTATTAGCAATCAGCCCCAGCATTTT CASKYSGISNQPQHF
. many TRBJ1-2 TRBV10-3 TGTGCCATCTCCGCAGGGAACAACTATGGCTACACCTTC CAISAGNNYGYTF
. . TRBJ1-1 TRBV19 TGTGCCAGTAGTATCCAAGGGGCACAGGGTGAAGCTTTCTTT CASSIQGAQGEAFF
. . TRBJ1-2 TRBV28 TGTGCCAGCAGCCAGGGGTTCTATGGCTACACCTTC CASSQGFYGYTF
. few TRBJ1-1 TRBV7-2 TGTGCCAGCACCTTGCCGCGGGGGAACACTGAAGCTTTCTTT CASTLPRGNTEAFF
. . TRBJ2-7 TRBV18 TGTGCCAGCTCAGGCGGGATTGCCTACGAGCAGTACTTC CASSGGIAYEQYF
. . TRBJ2-5 TRBV9 TGTGCCAGCAGCCCACAGCTCTCTTCCCTAGAGACCCAGTACTTC CASSPQLSSLETQYF
. few TRBJ2-2 TRBV7-8 TGTGCCAGCCAACGAACAATCAGGGGTGGGGAGCTGTTTTTT CASQRTIRGGELFF
TRBD1 few TRBJ2-7 TRBV29-1 TGCAGCGTAATGGGACAGGGGGAGCAGTACTTC CSVMGQGEQYF
TRBD2 few TRBJ2-3 TRBV11-2 TGTGCCAGCAGCTTAGATGGAGCGGGGGGACGCACAGATACGCAGTATTTT CASSLDGAGGRTDTQYF
. many TRBJ2-1 TRBV2 TGTGCCAGCAGTGCCCCTGCGCAGGGTAGCCACAATGAGCAGTTCTTC CASSAPAQGSHNEQFF
TRBD2 few TRBJ2-5 TRBV12-5 TGTGCTAGTGGTTTGGTACCGGCTAGCGGGGGAAGAGAGACCCAGTACTTC CASGLVPASGGRETQYF
. . TRBJ1-2 TRBV6-6 TGTGCCAGCAGCCCTGACAGGCAGCGGGGCTACACCTTC CASSPDRQRGYTF
. . TRBJ2-2 TRBV7-2 TGTGCCAGCAGCTTAGAAACAGTTACCGGGGAGCTGTTTTTT CASSLETVTGELFF
TRBD1 . TRBJ2-7 TRBV14 TGTGCCAGCAGCCTTGGACAGGGCCCCTACGAGCAGTACTTC CASSLGQGPYEQYF
. . TRBJ1-1 TRBV4-3 TGCGCCAGCAGCCGGACTGGAGCTGAAGCTTTCTTT CASSRTGAEAFF
. few TRBJ1-2 TRBV1 TGCACCAGCAGCCACCTTCCCTATGGCTACACCTTC CTSSHLPYGYTF
. . TRBJ1-2 TRBV18 TGTGCCAGCTCACTGGGGCTTGGGAACTATGGCTACACCTTC CASSLGLGNYGYTF
. few TRBJ2-1 TRBV9 TGTGCCAGCAGCGTAGGGAGCTCCCCCGAAAATGAGCAGTTCTTC CASSVGSSPENEQFF
TRBD2 few TRBJ2-5 TRBV5-6 TGTGCCAGCAGCTTGGCCATGCGGGGGGGCAAAGAGACCCAGTACTTC CASSLAMRGGKETQYF
TRBD2 . TRBJ2-5 TRBV11-2 TGTGCCAGCAGCAGCGGGGGGGGCCCTCAAGAGACCCAGTACTTC CASSSGGGPQETQYF
. few TRBJ1-2 TRBV6-6 TGTGCCAGCAGCAACAGGATCACGGGTGGCTACACCTTC CASSNRITGGYTF
TRBD1 . TRBJ2-3 TRBV7-2 TGTGCCAGCACCAGGGACAGAAACACAGATACGCAGTATTTT CASTRDRNTDTQYF
. few TRBJ1-2 TRBV6-1 TGTGCCAGCAGTGAGTCCAGAAACTATGGCTACACCTTC CASSESRNYGYTF
. few TRBJ1-1 TRBV7-9 TGTGCCAGCAGCAACAGGGATGAAGCTTTCTTT CASSNRDEAFF
. . TRBJ1-2 TRBV27 TGTGCCAGCAGCTCTGGACAGATTAACTATGGCTACACCTTC CASSSGQINYGYTF
. . TRBJ2-7 TRBV6-1 TGTGCCAGCAGCCCTGAAGAGGAGCAGTACTTC CASSPEEEQYF
TRBD2 few TRBJ2-3 TRBV5-1 TGCGCCAGCAGCCCCCAAGGACACGGGGGGTCAGATACGCAGTATTTT CASSPQGHGGSDTQYF
. few TRBJ2-1 TRBV10-3 TGTGCCATCAGTGATCTCGGCGGATCCCAATCCAATGAGCAGTTCTTC CAISDLGGSQSNEQFF
TRBD2 . TRBJ2-5 TRBV10-3 TGTGCCATCACCGGACTAGCGGGAGTCTGCCGGGAGACCCAGTACTTC CAITGLAGVCRETQYF
. . TRBJ1-5 TRBV6-6 TGTGCCACCCACCCGATGGAGTTCAATCAGCCCCAGCATTTT CATHPMEFNQPQHF
TRBD2 few TRBJ2-2 TRBV4-2 TGTGCCAGCAGCCAGGCGGGAGGGCCGGTCGGGGAGCTGTTTTTT CASSQAGGPVGELFF
. few TRBJ1-3 TRBV7-9 TGTGCCAGCAGCTTAGCCGGACTTCGAAACACCATATATTTT CASSLAGLRNTIYF
. few TRBJ1-2 TRBV4-3 TGCGCCAGCAGCCAAGAGTTGCCCGGGAGTGGCTACACCTTC CASSQELPGSGYTF
. . TRBJ2-7 TRBV9 TGTGCCAGCAGCCCACCTGGGGGGGCTGGCGAGCAGTACTTC CASSPPGGAGEQYF
. few TRBJ2-3 TRBV9 TGTGCCAGCAGCGTAGGTCCAGGAAGCACAGATACGCAGTATTTT CASSVGPGSTDTQYF
. few TRBJ1-1 TRBV6-5 TGTGCCAGCAGAGAGGACAACATGAACACTGAAGCTTTCTTT CASREDNMNTEAFF
. . TRBJ2-7 TRBV7-9 TGTGCCAGCAGCTTAGTGGGCAGCTCCTACGAGCAGTACTTC CASSLVGSSYEQYF
. once TRBJ1-5 TRBV6-1 TGTGCCAGCAAATCCGAGATTCAGCCCCAGCATTTT CASKSEIQPQHF
. few TRBJ2-6 TRBV5-1 TGCGCCAGCAGCTTAGGAGGGGTTGGGGCCAACGTCCTGACTTTC CASSLGGVGANVLTF
. few TRBJ2-3 TRBV6-4 TGTGCCAGCAGTGACGGCGGGGCCGGGGCAGATACGCAGTATTTT CASSDGGAGADTQYF
. . TRBJ2-3 TRBV7-2 TGTGCCAGCAGCTTAGGAGTGGCAGATACGCAGTATTTT CASSLGVADTQYF
TRBD1 few TRBJ2-7 TRBV5-4 TGTGCCAGCGGCCGACAGGGGGCGCGGGACGAGCAGTACTTC CASGRQGARDEQYF